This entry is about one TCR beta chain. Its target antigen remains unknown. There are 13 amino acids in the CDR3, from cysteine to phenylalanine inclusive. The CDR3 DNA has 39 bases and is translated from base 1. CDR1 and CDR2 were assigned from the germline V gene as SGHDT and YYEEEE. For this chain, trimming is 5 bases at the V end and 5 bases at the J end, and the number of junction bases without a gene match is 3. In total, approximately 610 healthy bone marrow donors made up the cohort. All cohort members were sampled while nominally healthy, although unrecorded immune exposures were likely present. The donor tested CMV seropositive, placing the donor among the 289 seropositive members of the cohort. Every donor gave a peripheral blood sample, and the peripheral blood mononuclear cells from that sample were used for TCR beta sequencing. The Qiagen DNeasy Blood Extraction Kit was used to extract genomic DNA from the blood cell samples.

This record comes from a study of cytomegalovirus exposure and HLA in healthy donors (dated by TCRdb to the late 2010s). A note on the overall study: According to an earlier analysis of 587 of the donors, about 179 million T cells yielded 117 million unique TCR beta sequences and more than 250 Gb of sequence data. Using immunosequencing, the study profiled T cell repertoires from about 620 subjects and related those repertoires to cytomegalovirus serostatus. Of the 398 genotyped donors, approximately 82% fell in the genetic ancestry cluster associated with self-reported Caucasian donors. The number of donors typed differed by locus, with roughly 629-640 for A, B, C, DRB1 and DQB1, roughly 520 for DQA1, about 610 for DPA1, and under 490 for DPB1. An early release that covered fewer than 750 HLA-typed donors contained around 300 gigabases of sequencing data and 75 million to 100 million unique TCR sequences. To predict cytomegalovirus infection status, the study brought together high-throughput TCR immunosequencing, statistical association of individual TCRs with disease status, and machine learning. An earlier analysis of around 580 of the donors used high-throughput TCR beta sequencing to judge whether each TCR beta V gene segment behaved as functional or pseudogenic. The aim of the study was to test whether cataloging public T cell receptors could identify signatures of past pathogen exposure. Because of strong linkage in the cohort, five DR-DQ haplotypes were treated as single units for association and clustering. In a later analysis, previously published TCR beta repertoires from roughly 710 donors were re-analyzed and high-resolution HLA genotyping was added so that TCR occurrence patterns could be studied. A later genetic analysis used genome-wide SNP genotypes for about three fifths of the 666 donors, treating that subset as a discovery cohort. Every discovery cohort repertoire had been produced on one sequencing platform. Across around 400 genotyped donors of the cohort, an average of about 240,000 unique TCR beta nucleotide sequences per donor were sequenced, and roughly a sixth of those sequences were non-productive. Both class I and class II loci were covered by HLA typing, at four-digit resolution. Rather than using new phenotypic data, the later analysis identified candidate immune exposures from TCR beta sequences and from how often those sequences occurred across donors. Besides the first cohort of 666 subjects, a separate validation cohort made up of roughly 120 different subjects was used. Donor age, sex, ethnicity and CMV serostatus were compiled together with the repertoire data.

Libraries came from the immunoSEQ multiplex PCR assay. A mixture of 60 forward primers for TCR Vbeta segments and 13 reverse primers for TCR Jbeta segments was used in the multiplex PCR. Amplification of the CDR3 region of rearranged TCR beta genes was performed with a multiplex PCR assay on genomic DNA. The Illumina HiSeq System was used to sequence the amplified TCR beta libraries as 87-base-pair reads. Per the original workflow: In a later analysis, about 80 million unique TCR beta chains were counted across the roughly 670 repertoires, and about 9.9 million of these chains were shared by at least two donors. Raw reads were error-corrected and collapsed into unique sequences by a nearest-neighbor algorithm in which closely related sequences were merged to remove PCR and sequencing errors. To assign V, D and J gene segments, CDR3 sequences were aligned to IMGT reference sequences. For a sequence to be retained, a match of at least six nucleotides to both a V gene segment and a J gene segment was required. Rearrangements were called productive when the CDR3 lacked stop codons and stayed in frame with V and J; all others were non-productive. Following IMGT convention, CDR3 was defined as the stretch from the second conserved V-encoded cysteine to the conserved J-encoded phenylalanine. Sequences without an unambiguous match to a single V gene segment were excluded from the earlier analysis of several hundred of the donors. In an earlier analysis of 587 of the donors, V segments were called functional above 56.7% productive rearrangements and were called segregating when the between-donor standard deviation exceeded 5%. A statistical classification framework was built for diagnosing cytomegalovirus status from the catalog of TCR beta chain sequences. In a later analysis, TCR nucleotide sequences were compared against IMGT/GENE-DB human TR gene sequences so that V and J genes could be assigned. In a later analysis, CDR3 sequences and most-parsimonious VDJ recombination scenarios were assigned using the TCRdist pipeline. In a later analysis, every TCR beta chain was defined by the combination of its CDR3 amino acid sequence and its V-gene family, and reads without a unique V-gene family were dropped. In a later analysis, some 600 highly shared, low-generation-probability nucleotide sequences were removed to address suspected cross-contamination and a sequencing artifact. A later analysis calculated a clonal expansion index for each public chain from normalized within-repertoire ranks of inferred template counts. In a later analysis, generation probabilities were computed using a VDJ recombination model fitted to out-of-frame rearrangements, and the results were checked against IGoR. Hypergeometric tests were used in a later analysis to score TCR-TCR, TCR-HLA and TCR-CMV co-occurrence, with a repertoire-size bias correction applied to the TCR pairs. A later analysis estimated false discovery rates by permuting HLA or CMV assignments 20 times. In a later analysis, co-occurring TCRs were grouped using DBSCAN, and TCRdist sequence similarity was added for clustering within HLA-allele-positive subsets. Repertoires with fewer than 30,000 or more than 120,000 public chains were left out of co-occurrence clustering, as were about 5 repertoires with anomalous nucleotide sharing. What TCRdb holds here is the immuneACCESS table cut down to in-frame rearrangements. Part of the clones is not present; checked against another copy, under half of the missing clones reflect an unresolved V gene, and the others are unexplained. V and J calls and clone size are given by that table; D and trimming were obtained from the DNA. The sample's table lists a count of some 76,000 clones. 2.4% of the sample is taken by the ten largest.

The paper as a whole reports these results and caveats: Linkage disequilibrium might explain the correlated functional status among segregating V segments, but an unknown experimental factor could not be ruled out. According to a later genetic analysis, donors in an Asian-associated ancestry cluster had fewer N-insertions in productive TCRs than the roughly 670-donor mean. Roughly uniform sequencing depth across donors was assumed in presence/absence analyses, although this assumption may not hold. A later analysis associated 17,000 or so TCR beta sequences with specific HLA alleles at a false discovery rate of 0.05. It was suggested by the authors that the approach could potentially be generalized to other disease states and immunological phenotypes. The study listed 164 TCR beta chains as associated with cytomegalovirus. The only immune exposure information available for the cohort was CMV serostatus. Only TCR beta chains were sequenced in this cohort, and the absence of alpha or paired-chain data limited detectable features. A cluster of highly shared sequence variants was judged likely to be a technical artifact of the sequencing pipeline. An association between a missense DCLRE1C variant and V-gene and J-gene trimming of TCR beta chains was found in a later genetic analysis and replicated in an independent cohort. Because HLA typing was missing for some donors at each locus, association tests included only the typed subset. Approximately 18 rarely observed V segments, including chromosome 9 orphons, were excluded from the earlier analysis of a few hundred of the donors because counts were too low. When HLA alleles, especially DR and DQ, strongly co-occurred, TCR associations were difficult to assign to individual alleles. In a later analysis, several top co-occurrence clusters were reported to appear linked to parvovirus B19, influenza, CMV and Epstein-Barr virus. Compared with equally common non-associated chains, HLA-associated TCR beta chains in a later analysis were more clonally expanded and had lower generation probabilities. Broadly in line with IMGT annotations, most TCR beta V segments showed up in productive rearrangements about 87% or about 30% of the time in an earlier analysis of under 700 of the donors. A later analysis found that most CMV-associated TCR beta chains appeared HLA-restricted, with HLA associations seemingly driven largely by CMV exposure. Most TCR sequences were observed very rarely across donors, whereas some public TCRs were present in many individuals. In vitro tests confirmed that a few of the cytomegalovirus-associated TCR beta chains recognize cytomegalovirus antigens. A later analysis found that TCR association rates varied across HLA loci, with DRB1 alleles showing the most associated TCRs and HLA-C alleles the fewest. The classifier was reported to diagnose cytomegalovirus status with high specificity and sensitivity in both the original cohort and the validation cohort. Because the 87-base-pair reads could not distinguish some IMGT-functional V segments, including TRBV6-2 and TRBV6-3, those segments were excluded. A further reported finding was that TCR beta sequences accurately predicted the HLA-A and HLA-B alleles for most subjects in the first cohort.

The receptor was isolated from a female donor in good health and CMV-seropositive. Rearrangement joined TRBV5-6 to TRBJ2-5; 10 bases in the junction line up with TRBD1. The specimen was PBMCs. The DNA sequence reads TGTGCCAGCAGAATGGACAGGGGGGAGACCCAGTACTTC. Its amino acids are CASRMDRGETQYF.